This T cell receptor beta chain was identified during a study of blood T cell repertoires in COVID-19. Germline V lookup: CDR1 MNHEY, CDR2 SVGEGT. V lost 6 bases and J lost 0; bases outside the gene matches: 7. The CDR3 is 16 residues long. Assignment of participants to cohorts was predicated upon participant-reported clinical history. Recovery meant two consecutive negative NP/OP PCR tests, professional clearance, or resolved symptoms. How the authors handled the data: The assay estimated nucleated cells by amplifying reference gene primers. Sequenced by immunoSEQ multiplex PCR; TCRdb stores in-frame clones only, minus some. Clone size and V and J calls were adopted from that table, with D and trimming inferred from the DNA. This sample carries about 210,000 clones, approximately 78% of them seen once, and the ten largest clones take around 9%.

The sample consisted of PBMCs or T cells enriched from blood (not recorded which). V and J are TRBV6-2 or TRBV6-3 and TRBJ2-7, with TRBD2 identical over 11 bases. This TCR was sampled from a man aged 35-49 years who had recovered from COVID-19. The CDR3 spells CASSAPTSGDSYEQYF. Written as DNA, the CDR3 is TGTGCCAGCAGCGCTCCGACTAGCGGGGACTCCTACGAGCAGTACTTC.